This T cell receptor (beta chain) was documented in a study of blood T cell repertoires in COVID-19. On the study more broadly: PBMCs, B-cell-depleted T cells, or T cells were the source of the cDNA or gDNA that made up the material.

Produced via immunoSEQ multiplex PCR; TCRdb's table is partial and in-frame only. The repertoire includes about 200,000 clones, 80% to 90% of them detected once, and 7% to 10% sits in the top ten. This CDR3 is built from 16 residues. V shed 4 bases, J shed 3 bases, and the junction held 10 bases outside the gene matches. The germline CDR1 and CDR2 sequences are SGDLS and YYNGEE. The clonotype comes from a woman in her forties or fifties with acute or convalescent COVID-19. Source material: peripheral blood. The chain uses TRBV9 and TRBJ2-3; 8 bases are a match to TRBD1. This CDR3 reads CASSRDRPLPTDTQYF. CDR3 nucleotides: TGTGCCAGCAGCCGGGACAGGCCCCTTCCGACAGATACGCAGTATTTT. The entire variable domain, with the rest obtained from reference TRBV9 and TRBJ2-3, is as follows: DSGVTQTPKHLITATGQRVTLRCSPRSGDLSVYWYQQSLDQGLQFLIQYYNGEERAKGNILERFSAQQFPDLHSELNLSSLELGDSALYFCASSRDRPLPTDTQYFGPGTRLTVL.